Here is one T cell receptor beta chain with its context. The assay was immunoSEQ multiplex PCR, and TCRdb's table has in-frame clones only and misses some. The table records just under 20,000 clones, 80% to 90% of them present only once. The CDR3 runs 16 residues. Germline lookup yields CDR1 SGDLS and CDR2 YYNGEE. Trimming took 4 bases from V and 0 from J; bases not matched to a gene: 8. This sample was included in a study of T cell changes during pregnancy in multiple sclerosis. The sample here was CD8+ T cells from peripheral blood mononuclear cells, taken in the second trimester of pregnancy. The source of this sequence is a female donor in good health, enrolled as a control in a pregnancy study. The rearrangement joins TRBV9 to TRBJ2-5; 8 bases line up with TRBD2. The CDR3 DNA is TGTGCCAGCAGCCCCCGGGGGGGAGCGGACCAAGAGACCCAGTACTTC. Its protein product is CASSPRGGADQETQYF.